A single sample gave rise to the 12 T cell receptor beta chains below, sequenced in a study of response to subunit inactivated influenza vaccine (dated by TCRdb to 2017 to 2018). Receptor amplification or capture employed RT-PCR. Sequenced using an Illumina HiSeq 2500. The raw public data were reprocessed by TCRdb itself: fastp quality trimming at Q25, MiXCR clonotype calling, in-frame beta chains only. One record per CDR3 amino acid sequence lists the most common genes and DNA. The table for this sample lists approximately 680,000 distinct CDR3 sequences; 15% to 17% of them were counted only once. The ten largest clones take up around a tenth of the sample. The sequencing here drew on PBMCs from blood, taken about 12 days after vaccination. The receptors were gathered from a man aged 50-60 years who received an inactivated influenza vaccine. Donor details come from another sample of the same person, matched by shared clones.

The chain recombines TRBV11-2 with TRBJ2-5; D not certain. The CDR3 sequence is 12 residues long. Looked up from germline, CDR1 is SGHAT and CDR2 is FQNNGV. Trimming removed 5 bases from V and 7 bases from J, with 11 bases in between. This chain's CDR3 is CASSPDVGTQYF. CDR3 DNA: TGTGCCAGCAGCCCAGATGTGGGGACCCAGTACTTC.

This clonotype was picked up a small number of times. This chain links TRBV28 with TRBJ2-1; 8 bases match TRBD1. Germline CDR1 is MDHEN and CDR2 is SYDVKM. V was pared by 5 bases and J by 6 bases, with 12 bases of the junction left unmatched. The CDR3 contains 16 residues. CDR3 amino acids: CASSLTGQGRGNEQFF. In DNA form, the CDR3 reads TGTGCCAGCAGTCTCACCGGACAGGGCAGGGGCAATGAGCAGTTCTTC.

This clonotype was detected a few times. The rearrangement links TRBV13 to TRBJ2-1; D may be TRBD1 or TRBD2 (5 bases each). V lost 2 bases to trimming and J lost 4 bases, with 21 bases between them. The CDR3 covers 18 residues. Germline values: CDR1 PRHDT, CDR2 FYEKMQ (reference sequence). For the CDR3, the DNA is TGTGCCAGCAGCTTAATAGTATCGCGGCCGAGGGGATACAATGAGCAGTTCTTC. This sequence encodes CASSLIVSRPRGYNEQFF. The whole variable domain, remainder taken from reference TRBV13 and TRBJ2-1, is AAGVIQSPRHLIKEKRETATLKCYPIPRHDTVYWYQQGPGQDPQFLISFYEKMQSDKGSIPDRFSAQQFSDYHSELNMSSLELGDSALYFCASSLIVSRPRGYNEQFFGPGTRLTVL.

This clonotype was seen a few times. The V call is TRBV13, the J call TRBJ2-1; the match to TRBD2 covers 8 bases. This CDR3 is built from 13 residues. The junction had 4 bases not matched to a gene; V was cut back by 4 bases and J by 8 bases. Per the germline V gene, CDR1 is PRHDT and CDR2 is FYEKMQ (reference sequence). The CDR3 coding sequence is TGTGCCAGCAGCTCGGGAGGGCGAGATGAGCAGTTCTTC. It specifies CASSSGGRDEQFF.

This chain uses TRBV6-1 with TRBJ1-6, with D tentatively TRBD1 (5 bases). V was pared by 6 bases and J by 0 bases, with 12 bases between. Germline CDR1 reads MNHNS; CDR2 reads SASEGT. The CDR3 contains 16 residues. CDR3 sequence: CASSRDASSYNSPLHF. The CDR3 DNA sequence: TGTGCCAGCAGCAGGGACGCGAGCTCCTATAATTCACCCCTCCACTTT.

J is TRBJ2-3 and V is TRBV20-1; 12 bases are shared with TRBD2. With V trimmed by 6 bases and J by 4 bases, 8 bases remained unmatched. The CDR3 extends over 15 amino acids. Germline CDR1 and CDR2: DFQATT and SNEGSKA (reference sequence). CDR3 in DNA: TGCAGTGCGGTCCCGGGACTAGCGGGTTCAGATACGCAGTATTTT. Amino acids: CSAVPGLAGSDTQYF.

The chain carries TRBV3-1 and TRBJ2-7; 11 bases are shared with TRBD1. The junction had 6 bases not matched to a gene; V was cut back by 4 bases and J by 7 bases. Germline loops: CDR1 LGHDT, CDR2 YNNKEL (reference sequence). This CDR3 is 14 amino acids long. Here the CDR3 DNA reads TGTGCCAGCAGCCCGGACAGGGGGCTGGGTGAGCAGTACTTC. This codes for CASSPDRGLGEQYF.

This clonotype was recorded a few times. The chain combines TRBV28 with TRBJ2-6; TRBD1 aligns across 7 bases. V lost 8 bases and J lost 0; bases outside the gene matches: 10. CDR3 size: 17 residues. Germline V lookup: CDR1 MDHEN, CDR2 SYDVKM. The CDR3 nucleotides read TGTGCCAGCGCCTCGGGACAGACCTTCTCTGGGGCCAACGTCCTGACTTTC. Amino acid sequence: CASASGQTFSGANVLTF.

The V and J genes are TRBV12-3 or TRBV12-4 and TRBJ2-5; 7 bases match TRBD1. This CDR3 spans 15 amino acids. Trimming took 3 bases from V and 5 from J; bases not matched to a gene: 9. This CDR3 reads CASSFDRALRETQYF. In DNA form, the CDR3 reads TGTGCCAGCAGTTTCGACAGGGCTCTTCGGGAGACCCAGTACTTC.

This clonotype has just a few counts. Here the CDR3 reads CSASLGSGSTEAFF. The CDR3, as DNA: TGCAGTGCTAGTCTGGGCTCCGGGAGCACTGAAGCTTTCTTT. The chain has TRBV20-1 and TRBJ1-1, with unresolved D. Germline V lookup: CDR1 DFQATT, CDR2 SNEGSKA (reference sequence). This CDR3 region has 14 residues. The V end lost 3 bases, the J end lost 4 bases, and 15 bases lay between the germline ends.

A few counts support this clonotype. This sequence joins TRBV12-3 or TRBV12-4 and TRBJ2-7; 8 bases are a match to TRBD1. V dropped 6 bases and J dropped 2; count of bases not matched to a gene: 9. The CDR3 is 15 residues long. This CDR3 reads CASSPGTGDPYEQYF. The CDR3 DNA is TGTGCCAGCAGCCCCGGGACAGGTGACCCCTACGAGCAGTACTTC.

The chain is built from TRBV27 and TRBJ2-5; either TRBD1 or TRBD2 may fit D (5 bases each). The V gene lost 8 bases and the J gene lost 5 bases, with 24 bases spanning the gap. Germline CDR1 reads MNHEY; CDR2 reads SMNVEV (reference sequence). This CDR3 has 16 residues. The CDR3 nucleotides are TGTGCCAGCGGGGCGTGGCCGGGAACGGTTTTGGAGACCCAGTACTTC. Its protein is CASGAWPGTVLETQYF.